The present T cell receptor beta chain was sequenced within a study of blood T cell repertoires in COVID-19. TCRdb's copy holds only in-frame clones and misses some; the assay was immunoSEQ multiplex PCR. Of about 160,000 clones listed, under 90% are singletons. This clone has a single count. Trimming took 5 bases from V and 5 from J; bases not matched to a gene: 9. This CDR3 contains 16 residues. Germline V CDR1 and CDR2: SEHNR, FQNEAQ (reference sequence). This chain joins TRBV7-9 and TRBJ2-1; 10 bases map to TRBD2. Sequenced: peripheral blood. The receptor was derived from a woman older than 75 with acute or convalescent COVID-19. CDR3 sequence: CASSPVTSGINNEQFF. In DNA, the CDR3 is TGTGCCAGCAGCCCCGTTACTAGCGGGATTAACAATGAGCAGTTCTTC.